This TCR beta chain was sequenced in a study of low-dose radiotherapy and immunotherapy resistance in tumors. Study-level information: The schedule for Cohort 2 used 1 Gy per fraction every two weeks, which added up to 13 Gy over 26 weeks. Every two weeks, one day ahead of radiation and immunotherapy, cyclophosphamide 200 mg/m2 was given (intravenously). Aspirin was taken orally at 300 mg daily by patients, and this continued for four cycles from cycle 1 day 1.

This clonotype appeared many times. The CDR3 sequence is 13 residues long. Deletions cut 7 bases from V and 10 bases from J, with 17 bases between. Germline V gene lookup returns CDR1 SQVTM and CDR2 ANQGSEA. The time point was: before trial treatment. Donors were treated with nivolumab, ipilimumab, aspirin, and low-dose cyclophosphamide and radiotherapy. Primers used for first-strand cDNA, a TRAV- and TRBV-specific set, covered both alpha and beta chains. Both a constant-region primer and a V-primer adapter served to amplify TCRs across 15 to 25 PCR cycles. Using its own MiXCR run on the reads, TCRdb lists one record per CDR3 protein. The sample lists 35,000 to 50,000 distinct CDR3 sequences; roughly a third were seen once.

The origin of this receptor is a male donor with gallbladder cancer. The chain links TRBV29-1 to TRBJ1-6; maybe TRBD1 (6 bases). The material was PBMCs, obtained before treatment. The CDR3 DNA is TGCAGCGCCAGGGGTGCAACAGGGTCACCCCTCCACTTT. Residues: CSARGATGSPLHF.